This entry is about one T cell receptor (beta chain). Its antigen remains unidentified. The record has no base qualities; no much larger clone is one base away. Sample time point, as interpreted from the label and publication: individuals recovered from natural SARS-CoV-2 infection. CDR1 SGHTA and CDR2 FQGTGA are derived from the germline V gene. The junction shows trimming of 1 base on V and 3 bases on J, plus 0 bases between the germline ends. The CDR3, from cysteine to phenylalanine, totals 12 residues. The DNA shown is the 36-base CDR3, in frame from base 1. The immunoSEQ Assay was used to sequence TCRbeta CDR3 regions. After extraction, genomic DNA underwent amplification by bias-controlled multiplex PCR, followed by high-throughput sequencing. The authors' analysis ran thus. Collapsing and filtering of sequences were performed to quantify the absolute abundance of each unique TCRbeta CDR3 region. T cell fraction was estimated by normalizing TCRbeta template counts to usable DNA, which was measured by amplifying reference genes present in all nucleated cells. Repertoire TCRs were annotated as SARS-CoV-2-specific when V gene, CDR3 amino acid sequence and J gene were exactly matched to a known reactive TCR set. The reference SARS-CoV-2 TCR set was obtained from MIRA and was filtered for enrichment in COVID-19-positive ImmuneCODE repertoires, whereby public or cross-reactive TCRs were removed. Using the MIRA antigens, annotated TCRs were further analysed by specific ORF or by position within an ORF. Breadth was defined as annotated unique rearrangements over total unique productive rearrangements; depth was the summed frequency of those rearrangements. Group comparisons of TCR breadth used two-sided Wilcoxon rank-sum tests. Entries here come from immuneACCESS through TCRdb and include only in-frame sequences with V and J called. Some clones fail to appear in such tables; in the studies checked, an unresolved V gene covers under half of the shortfall, and the cause of the remainder is unknown. That table is the source of V, J and clone size, and D and trimming were worked out from the DNA. In all, the sample holds 150,000 to 200,000 clones, and roughly 89% of those were seen once. Around 6.3% of the sample rests with the top ten.

This sample is part of a study of Ad26.COV2.S vaccination and SARS-CoV-2 variants (TCRdb year 2021). Background on the whole study: TCRbeta repertoire sequencing served as the tool for gauging how specific and how broad the SARS-CoV-2-reactive T cell receptors were following Ad26.COV2.S vaccination. A total of 32 samples were included in the TCR-sequenced set, comprising around 19 Ad26.COV2.S vaccine recipients, 5 placebo recipients and 8 SARS-CoV-2 convalescent individuals.

What the authors observed across the whole study: Higher spike-specific TCR breadth was observed in Ad26.COV2.S recipients than in placebo recipients (P = 0.0014). It was noted by the authors that total T cell responses may have been underestimated by the TCR breadth and depth analyses. After vaccination, spike-specific CD8+ and CD4+ T cell responses were reported to show substantial breadth. Vaccine and placebo recipients had similar non-spike TCR breadth, a finding consistent with the vaccine containing only spike.

The input for sequencing was peripheral blood, taken after recovery from COVID-19. The sequence came from a human donor who had recovered from COVID-19. The V gene is TRBV7-3 and the J gene is TRBJ2-2; the D gene identity is not certain. This receptor has the CDR3 CASSLNTGELFF. In nucleotides, the sequence is TGTGCCAGCAGCTTAAACACCGGGGAGCTGTTTTTT. Reference TRBV7-3 and TRBJ2-2 proteins supply the regions before and after the CDR3; the full variable domain is: GAGVSQTPSNKVTEKGKYVELRCDPISGHTALYWYRQSLGQGPEFLIYFQGTGAADDSGLPNDRFFAVRPEGSVSTLKIQRTERGDSAVYLCASSLNTGELFFGEGSRLTVL.